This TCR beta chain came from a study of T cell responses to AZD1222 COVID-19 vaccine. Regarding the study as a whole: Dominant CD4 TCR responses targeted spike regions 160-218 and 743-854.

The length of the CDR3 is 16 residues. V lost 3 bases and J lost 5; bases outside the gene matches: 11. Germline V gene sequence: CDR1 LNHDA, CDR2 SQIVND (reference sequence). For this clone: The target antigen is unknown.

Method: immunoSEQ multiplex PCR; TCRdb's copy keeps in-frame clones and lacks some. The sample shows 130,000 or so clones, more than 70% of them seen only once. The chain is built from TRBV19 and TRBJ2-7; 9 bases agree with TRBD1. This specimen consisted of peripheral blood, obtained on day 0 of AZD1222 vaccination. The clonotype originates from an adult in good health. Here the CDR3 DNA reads TGTGCCAGTAGTATTTCCCTCGGACAGGGGCGGAACGAGCAGTACTTC. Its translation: CASSISLGQGRNEQYF.